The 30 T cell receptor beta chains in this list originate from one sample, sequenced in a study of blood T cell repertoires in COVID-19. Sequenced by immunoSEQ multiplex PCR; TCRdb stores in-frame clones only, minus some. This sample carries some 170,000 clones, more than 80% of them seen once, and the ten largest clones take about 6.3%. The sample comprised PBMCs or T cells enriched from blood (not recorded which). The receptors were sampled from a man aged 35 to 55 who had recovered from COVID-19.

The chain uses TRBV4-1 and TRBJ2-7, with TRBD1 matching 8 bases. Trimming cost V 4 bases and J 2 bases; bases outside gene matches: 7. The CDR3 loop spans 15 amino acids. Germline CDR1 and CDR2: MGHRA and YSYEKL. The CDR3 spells CASSPEDRAAYEQYF. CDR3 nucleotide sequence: TGCGCCAGCAGCCCGGAGGACAGGGCGGCCTACGAGCAGTACTTC.

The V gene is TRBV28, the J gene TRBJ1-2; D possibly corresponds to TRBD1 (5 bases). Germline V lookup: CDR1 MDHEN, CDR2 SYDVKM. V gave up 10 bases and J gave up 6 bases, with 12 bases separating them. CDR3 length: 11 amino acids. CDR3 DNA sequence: TGTGCCATCGCCTCGGGGGATGGCTACACCTTC. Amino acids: CAIASGDGYTF.

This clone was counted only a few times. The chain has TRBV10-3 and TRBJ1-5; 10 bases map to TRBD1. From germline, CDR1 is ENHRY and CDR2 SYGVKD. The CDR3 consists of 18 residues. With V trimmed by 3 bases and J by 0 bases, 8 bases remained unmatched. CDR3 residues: CAISERDRGLYSNQPQHF. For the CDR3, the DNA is TGTGCCATCAGTGAAAGGGACAGGGGACTGTATAGCAATCAGCCCCAGCATTTT.

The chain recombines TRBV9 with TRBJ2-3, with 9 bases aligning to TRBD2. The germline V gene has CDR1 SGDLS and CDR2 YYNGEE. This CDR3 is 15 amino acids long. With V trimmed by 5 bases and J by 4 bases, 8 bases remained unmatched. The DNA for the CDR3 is TGTGCCAGCAGAAAGATAGCGGGAGTGGCAGATACGCAGTATTTT. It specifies CASRKIAGVADTQYF.

The CDR3 DNA reads as TGCGCCAGCAGCGCCTCCGGGACTAGCGTCCCAGAGACCCAGTACTTC. As protein: CASSASGTSVPETQYF. The chain has TRBV5-1 and TRBJ2-5; 10 nucleotides match TRBD2. The CDR3 is made up of 16 amino acids. V shed 4 bases, J shed 4 bases, and the junction held 10 bases outside the gene matches. Germline V lookup: CDR1 SGHRS, CDR2 YFSETQ.

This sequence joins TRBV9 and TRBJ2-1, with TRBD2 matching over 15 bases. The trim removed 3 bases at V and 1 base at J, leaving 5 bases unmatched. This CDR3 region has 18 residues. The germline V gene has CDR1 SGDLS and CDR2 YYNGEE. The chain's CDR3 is CASSGGLAGGPSYNEQFF. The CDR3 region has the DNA TGTGCCAGCAGCGGTGGACTAGCGGGAGGGCCTTCCTACAATGAGCAGTTCTTC.

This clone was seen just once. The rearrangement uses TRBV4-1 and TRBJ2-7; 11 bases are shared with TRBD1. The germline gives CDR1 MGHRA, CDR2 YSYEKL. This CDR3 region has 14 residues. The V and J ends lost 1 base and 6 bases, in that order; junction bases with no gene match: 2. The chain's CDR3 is CASSQGTGGAEQYF. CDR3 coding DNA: TGCGCCAGCAGCCAAGGGACAGGGGGCGCCGAGCAGTACTTC.

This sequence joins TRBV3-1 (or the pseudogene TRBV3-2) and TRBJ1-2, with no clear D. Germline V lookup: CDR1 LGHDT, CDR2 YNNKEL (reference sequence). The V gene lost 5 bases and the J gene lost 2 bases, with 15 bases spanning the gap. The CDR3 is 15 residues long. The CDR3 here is CASSTSAGSNYGYTF. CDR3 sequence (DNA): TGTGCCAGCAGCACATCGGCAGGCTCCAACTATGGCTACACCTTC.

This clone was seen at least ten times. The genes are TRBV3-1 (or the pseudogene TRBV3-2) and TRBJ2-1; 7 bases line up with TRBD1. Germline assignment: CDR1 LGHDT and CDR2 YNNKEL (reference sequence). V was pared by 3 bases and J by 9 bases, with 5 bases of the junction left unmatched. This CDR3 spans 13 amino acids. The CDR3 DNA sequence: TGTGCCAGCAGCCATCACCGGGACAGTGAGCAGTTCTTC. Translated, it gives CASSHHRDSEQFF.

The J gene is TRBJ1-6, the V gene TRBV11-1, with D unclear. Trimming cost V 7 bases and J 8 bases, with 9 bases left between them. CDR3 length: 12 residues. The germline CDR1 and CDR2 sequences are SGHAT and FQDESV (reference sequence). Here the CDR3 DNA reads TGTGCCAGCACAAGCGGGCATTCACCCCTCCACTTT. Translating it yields CASTSGHSPLHF.

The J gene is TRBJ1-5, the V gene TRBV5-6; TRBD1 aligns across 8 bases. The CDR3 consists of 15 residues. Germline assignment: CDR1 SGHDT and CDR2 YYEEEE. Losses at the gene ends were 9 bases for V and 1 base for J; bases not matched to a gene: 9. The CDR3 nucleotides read TGTGCCACCTCCAGGGGGCCTGAGAGCAATCAGCCCCAGCATTTT. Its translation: CATSRGPESNQPQHF.

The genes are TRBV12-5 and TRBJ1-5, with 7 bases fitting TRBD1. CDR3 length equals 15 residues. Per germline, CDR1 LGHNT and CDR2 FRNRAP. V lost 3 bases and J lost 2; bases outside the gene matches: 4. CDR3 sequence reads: CASGFGGQGNQPQHF. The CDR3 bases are TGTGCTAGTGGTTTCGGAGGACAGGGCAATCAGCCCCAGCATTTT.

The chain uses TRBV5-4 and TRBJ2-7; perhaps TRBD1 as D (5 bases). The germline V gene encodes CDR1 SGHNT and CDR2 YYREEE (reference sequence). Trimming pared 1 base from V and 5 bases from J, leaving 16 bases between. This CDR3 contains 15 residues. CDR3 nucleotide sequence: TGTGCCAGCAGCTTGCGGTCCCAGGGAATCCACGAGCAGTACTTC. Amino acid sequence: CASSLRSQGIHEQYF.

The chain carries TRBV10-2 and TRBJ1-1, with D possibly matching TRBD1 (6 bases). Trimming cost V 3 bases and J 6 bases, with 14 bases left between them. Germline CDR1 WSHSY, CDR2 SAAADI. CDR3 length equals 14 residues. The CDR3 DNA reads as TGCGCCAGCAGTGATATCCAGGGGACCGCTGAAGCTTTCTTT. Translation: CASSDIQGTAEAFF.

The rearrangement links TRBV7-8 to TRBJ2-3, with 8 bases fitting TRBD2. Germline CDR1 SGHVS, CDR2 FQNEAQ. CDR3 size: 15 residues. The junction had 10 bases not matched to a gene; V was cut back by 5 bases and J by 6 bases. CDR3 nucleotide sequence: TGTGCCAGCAGCACGACCGGGACTAGTGGGGATACGCAGTATTTT. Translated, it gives CASSTTGTSGDTQYF. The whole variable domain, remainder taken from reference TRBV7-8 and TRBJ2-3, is GAGVSQSPRYKVAKRGQDVALRCDPISGHVSLFWYQQALGQGPEFLTYFQNEAQLDKSGLPSDRFFAERPEGSVSTLKIQRTQQEDSAVYLCASSTTGTSGDTQYFGPGTRLTVL.

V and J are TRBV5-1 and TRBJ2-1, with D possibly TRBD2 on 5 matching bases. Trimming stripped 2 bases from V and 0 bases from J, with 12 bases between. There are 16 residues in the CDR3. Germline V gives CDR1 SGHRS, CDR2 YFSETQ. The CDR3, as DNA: TGCGCCAGCAGCTTCCCGCGGAGGAGCTCCTACAATGAGCAGTTCTTC. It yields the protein CASSFPRRSSYNEQFF.

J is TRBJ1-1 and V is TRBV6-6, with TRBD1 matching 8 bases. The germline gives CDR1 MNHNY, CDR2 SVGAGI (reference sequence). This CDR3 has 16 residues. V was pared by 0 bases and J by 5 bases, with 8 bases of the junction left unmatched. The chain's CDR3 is CASSYSPRGRLTEAFF. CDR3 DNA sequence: TGTGCCAGCAGTTACTCTCCCAGGGGGCGGTTGACTGAAGCTTTCTTT.

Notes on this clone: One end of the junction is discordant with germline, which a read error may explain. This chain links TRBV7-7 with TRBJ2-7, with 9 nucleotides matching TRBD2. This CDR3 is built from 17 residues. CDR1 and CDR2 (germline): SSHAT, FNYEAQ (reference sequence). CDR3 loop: CASSLPILSGSYDEQYF. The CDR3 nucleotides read TGTGCTAGCAGCTTACCGATCCTTAGCGGGAGTTACGACGAGCAGTACTTC.

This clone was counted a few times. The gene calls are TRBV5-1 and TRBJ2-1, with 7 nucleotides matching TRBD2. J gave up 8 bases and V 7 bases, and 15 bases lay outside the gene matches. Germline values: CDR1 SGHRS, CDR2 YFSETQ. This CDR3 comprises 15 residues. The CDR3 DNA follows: TGCGCCAGCCGGGCCTTCCAAGCGGGGAATGATGAGCAGTTCTTC. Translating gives CASRAFQAGNDEQFF.

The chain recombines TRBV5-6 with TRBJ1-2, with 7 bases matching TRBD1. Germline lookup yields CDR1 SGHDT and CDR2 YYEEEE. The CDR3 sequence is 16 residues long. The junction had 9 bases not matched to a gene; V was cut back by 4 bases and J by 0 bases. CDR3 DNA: TGTGCCAGCAGCGAGGGGGACAGCGGAACTAACTATGGCTACACCTTC. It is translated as CASSEGDSGTNYGYTF.

CDR3 in DNA: TGTGCCAGCAGCCTGACACCAGATAATAGCAATCAGCCCCAGCATTTT. It specifies CASSLTPDNSNQPQHF. The J gene is TRBJ1-5, the V gene TRBV5-5; D uncertain. The germline gives CDR1 SGHKS, CDR2 YYEKEE (reference sequence). The CDR3 has 16 amino acids. V lost 4 bases and J 0 bases, leaving 14 bases between the germline ends.

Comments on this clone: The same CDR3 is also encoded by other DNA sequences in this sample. This CDR3 is CASSRTGDTEAFF. The CDR3 nucleotides read TGTGCCAGCAGCCGAACAGGGGACACTGAAGCTTTCTTT. The genes are TRBV12-3 or TRBV12-4 and TRBJ1-1; 7 bases agree with TRBD1. CDR3 length: 13 residues. The trim removed 6 bases at V and 3 bases at J, leaving 4 bases unmatched.

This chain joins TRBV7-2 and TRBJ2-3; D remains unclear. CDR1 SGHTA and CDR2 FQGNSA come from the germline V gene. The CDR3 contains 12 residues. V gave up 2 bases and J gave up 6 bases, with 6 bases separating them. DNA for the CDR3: TGTGCCAGCAGCTTAAGCTCGGATACGCAGTATTTT. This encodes CASSLSSDTQYF.

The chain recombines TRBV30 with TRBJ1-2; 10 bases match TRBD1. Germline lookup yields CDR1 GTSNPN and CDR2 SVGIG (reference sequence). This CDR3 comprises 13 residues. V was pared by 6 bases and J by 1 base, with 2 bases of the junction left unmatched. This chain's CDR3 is CACGTGVNYGYTF. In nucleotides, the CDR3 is TGTGCCTGTGGGACAGGGGTTAACTATGGCTACACCTTC.

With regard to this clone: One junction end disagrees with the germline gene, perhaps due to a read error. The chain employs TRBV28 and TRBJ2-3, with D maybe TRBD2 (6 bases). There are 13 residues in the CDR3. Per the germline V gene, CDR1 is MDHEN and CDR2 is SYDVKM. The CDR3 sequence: CASNLGGTDTQYF. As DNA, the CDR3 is TGTGCCAGCAATTTAGGAGGGACAGATACGCAGTATTTT.

CDR3: CASSSGAAVRNTDTQYF. CDR3 bases: TGCGCCAGCAGTAGCGGAGCAGCGGTCCGCAACACAGATACGCAGTATTTT. The rearrangement links TRBV5-1 to TRBJ2-3; D is perhaps TRBD2 (6 bases). V was pared by 5 bases and J by 2 bases, with 21 bases between. Per the germline V gene, CDR1 is SGHRS and CDR2 is YFSETQ. CDR3 length equals 17 residues.

The CDR3 reads CASSLSSGRYEQYF. DNA for the CDR3: TGTGCCAGCAGCTTAAGTAGCGGGAGGTACGAGCAGTACTTC. This chain connects TRBV11-2 to TRBJ2-7, with 10 bases aligning to TRBD2. The CDR3 totals 14 residues. Germline-derived CDR1 and CDR2 are SGHAT and FQNNGV. Trimming took 2 bases from V and 4 from J; bases not matched to a gene: 2.

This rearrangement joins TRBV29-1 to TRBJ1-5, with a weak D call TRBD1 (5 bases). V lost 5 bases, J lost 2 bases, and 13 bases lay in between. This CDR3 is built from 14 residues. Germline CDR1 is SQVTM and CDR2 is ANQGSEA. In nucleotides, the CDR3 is TGCAGCGTTAAGGGGTCTGGGGGCAATCAGCCCCAGCATTTT. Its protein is CSVKGSGGNQPQHF. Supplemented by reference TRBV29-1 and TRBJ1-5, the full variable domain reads SAVISQKPSRDICQRGTSLTIQCQVDSQVTMMFWYRQQPGQSLTLIATANQGSEATYESGFVIDKFPISRPNLTFSTLTVSNMSPEDSSIYLCSVKGSGGNQPQHFGDGTRLSIL.

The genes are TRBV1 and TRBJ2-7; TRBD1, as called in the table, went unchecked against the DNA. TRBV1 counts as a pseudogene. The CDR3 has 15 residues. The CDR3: CTSSQDGTGVFEQYF. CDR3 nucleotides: TGCACCAGCAGCCAAGACGGGACAGGGGTGTTCGAGCAGTACTTC.

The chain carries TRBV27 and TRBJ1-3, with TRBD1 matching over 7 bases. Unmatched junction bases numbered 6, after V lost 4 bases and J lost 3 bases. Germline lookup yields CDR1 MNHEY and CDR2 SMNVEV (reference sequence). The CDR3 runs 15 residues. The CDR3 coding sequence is TGTGCCAGCAGTTACACAGGGGTGGGTGGAAACACCATATATTTT. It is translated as CASSYTGVGGNTIYF.